Included here is one T cell receptor beta chain sequence, with context. No antigen is known for it. This specimen belongs to a study of cytomegalovirus exposure and HLA in healthy donors. In the study overall: There were 85 million or so unique TCRs (from HLA-typed donors) in an early data release. Overall study findings and caveats: Highest at DRB1 and lowest at HLA-C, TCR association rates differed among HLA loci in a later analysis.

In germline, CDR1 is SNHLY, CDR2 FYNNEI. This CDR3 region has 16 residues. After removal of 6 bases from V and 1 base from J, the junction contained 8 bases not matched to a gene. PCR used 60 Vbeta primers and 13 Jbeta primers. The protocol was immunoSEQ multiplex PCR, while the TCRdb copy is restricted to in-frame clones and leaves out a portion. The sample holds 90,000 to 110,000 clones; roughly four fifths are singletons and the top ten take around 1.2%. Source material: PBMCs. The clonotype originates from a man in his forties in good health and CMV-seronegative. This chain uses TRBV2 with TRBJ2-3; 9 bases fit TRBD1. The CDR3 region has the DNA TGTGCCAGCAGCTTATCCCGGGACAGGGGCACAGATACGCAGTATTTT. It is translated as CASSLSRDRGTDTQYF.